This T cell receptor (beta chain) is from a study of Graves' ophthalmopathy and Graves' hyperthyroidism. Scientists amplified the TCR beta CDR3 regions from RNA transcripts. HTBI primers were employed in first-round RT-PCR, then a second-round multiplex PCR followed. From the multiplex PCR reads, TCRdb called clonotypes with MiXCR, one entry per CDR3 protein. The data hold almost 750,000 distinct CDR3 sequences, with 40% observed a single time. CDR1 and CDR2 from the germline V gene are SGHAT and FQDESV (reference sequence). This CDR3 has 12 residues. The V gene lost 2 bases and the J gene lost 8 bases, with 9 bases spanning the gap.

Sequencing was performed on peripheral blood. The clonotype comes from an adult man with Graves' ophthalmopathy. This sequence joins TRBV11-1 and TRBJ1-2; D call uncertain. This CDR3 is CASSLWEWGYTF. The CDR3 DNA sequence: TGTGCCAGCAGCTTATGGGAATGGGGCTACACCTTC.